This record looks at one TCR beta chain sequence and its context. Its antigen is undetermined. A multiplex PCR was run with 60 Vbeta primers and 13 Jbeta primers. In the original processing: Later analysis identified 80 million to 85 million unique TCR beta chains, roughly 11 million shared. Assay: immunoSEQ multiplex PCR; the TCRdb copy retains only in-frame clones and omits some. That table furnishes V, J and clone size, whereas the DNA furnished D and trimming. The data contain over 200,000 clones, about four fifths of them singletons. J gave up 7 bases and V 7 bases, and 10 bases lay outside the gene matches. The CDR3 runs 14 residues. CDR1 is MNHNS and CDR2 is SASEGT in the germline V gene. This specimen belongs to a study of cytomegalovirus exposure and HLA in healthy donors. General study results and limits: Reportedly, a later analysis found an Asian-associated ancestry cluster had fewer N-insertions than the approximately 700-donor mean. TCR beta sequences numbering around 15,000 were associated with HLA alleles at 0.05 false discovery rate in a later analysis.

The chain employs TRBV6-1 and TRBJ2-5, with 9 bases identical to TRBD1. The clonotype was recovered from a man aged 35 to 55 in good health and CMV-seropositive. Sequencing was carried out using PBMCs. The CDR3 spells CASIPGQGRVTQYF. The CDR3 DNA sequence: TGTGCCAGCATACCGGGACAGGGTCGGGTGACCCAGTACTTC.